This TCR beta chain was profiled in a study of metastatic and nonmetastatic thyroid tumors. About the research overall: Repertoire comparisons spanned blood and tumor or nodule tissue from malignant and benign thyroid patients.

Original processing methods: The study built a papillary thyroid cancer distant-metastasis classifier from CDR3 differences across clinicopathological groups. TCRdb re-called clones from the PCR reads using MiXCR. The V and J calls and clone size come from TCRdb's table, not from the authors' own analysis. Among some 25,000 clones listed, about 15% were seen once. No patient had received any treatment before thyroid surgery. CDR3 length equals 15 residues. Germline-derived CDR1 and CDR2 are LNHDA and SQIVND (reference sequence). Trimming removed 5 bases from V and 0 bases from J, with 13 bases in between. This clone showed up many times. Its antigen is still unknown. Study-wide results and caveats: The reported finding was significantly higher TCR beta diversity in malignant thyroid tumors relative to benign nodules, in blood and tumor.

The receptor was isolated from a female donor with papillary thyroid cancer or a benign thyroid nodule (not recorded which). Some clones in this sample may be carry-over from other donors' samples. The chain recombines TRBV19 with TRBJ1-1, with a possible D match to TRBD1 (5 bases). The sequencing sample was made of blood. The DNA for the CDR3 is TGTGCCAGTAGTGTCTCGGGACTCATGAACACTGAAGCTTTCTTT. Protein sequence: CASSVSGLMNTEAFF.